The T cell receptor beta chain described here comes from a study of blood T cells in healthy people across ages (dated by TCRdb to the mid-2010s). Context from the whole study: In model experiments, template switching captured about one uniquely barcoded TCR beta cDNA molecule for every two T cells. Donors were grouped into four age groups: young (average 16 years), middle-aged (about 40), aged (about 60) and long-lived (approximately 78). Using the same blood draw, the study looked at two additional independent replicas of 1 million unique cDNA reads for two donors, one aged 18 to 30 and the other aged 80 or older. Age-related changes in TCR beta repertoire diversity were measured in the study by deep sequencing normalized with unique cDNA molecular identifiers.

General findings and caveats noted by the study authors: As age increased, observed TCR beta diversity per million T cells dropped in a roughly linear way, and a significant reduction was already evident by age 40. Because donor CMV infection status was unknown, age-related changes in expanded clonotypes were potentially confounded. Estimates of total diversity from one million sequenced T cells were regarded as lower bounds and underestimates. Compared with the aged group, the long-lived group had more naive CD4+ T cells, fewer expanded clones and increased TCR diversity, a pattern suggesting age selection. A strong correlation was found between observed TCR beta diversity and the percentage of naive T cells measured by flow cytometry. Because profiling used bulk unsorted PBMCs, naive and antigen-experienced compartments could not be compared conclusively.

Receptors were amplified or captured by 5' RACE. The run used an Illumina HiSeq 2500. A second PCR of roughly 6 to 11 cycles was run with a J-beta primer mix and a sample-barcoded 5' primer. Each TCR beta cDNA molecule received a unique molecular identifier from a template-switch 5' adaptor carrying 12 random nucleotides. At least 3 million CDR3-containing paired-end reads were obtained from each sample. The Mint cDNA synthesis kit, primed by a TRBC-specific oligonucleotide, was used to synthesize first-strand cDNA from all RNA. After uracil-DNA glycosylase treatment, a first 18-cycle PCR used universal primers M1SS and BC2_uni_R on all cDNA. On the authors' methods: For normalization, 1 million high-quality reads, each with a distinct molecular identifier, were randomly selected from each sample. Reads with shared molecular identifiers were discarded instead of being binned into consensus sequences. MiTCR, set to a Q25 quality threshold and the strictest error-elimination algorithm, was used for CDR3 identification, clonotype clustering and error correction. Lower-bound total TCR beta diversity was estimated with a nonparametric unseen species model using Euler transformation. Starting from the raw public reads, TCRdb applied fastp trimming at Q25, assembled clones with MiXCR and retained in-frame beta chains. Records with the same CDR3 protein are collapsed into one entry carrying the most frequent genes and DNA. V and J calls and clone size were set by TCRdb, not the authors. This sample lists some 930,000 distinct CDR3 sequences; almost 30% were detected once. Clones ranked in the top ten supply roughly 10% of the sample.

At the junction V is shortened by 4 bases and J by 2 bases, with 12 bases in between. The CDR3 holds 15 amino acids from the cysteine to the phenylalanine. The read is trimmed to its CDR3 DNA, 45 bases read in frame from base 1. The roughly 39 donors, aged about 6 to 95 years, were systemically healthy Caucasian individuals from Russia. Each donor gave approximately 9.3 milliliters of peripheral blood, collected into EDTA-treated Vacutainer tubes. Ficoll-Paque density-gradient centrifugation was used to isolate PBMCs, with at least 7 million obtained per sample. Total RNA, at least 5.5 micrograms per sample, was extracted from PBMCs with Trizol reagent. For every donor, flow cytometry on a PBMC aliquot measured the percentage of naive CD45RAhigh/CD27high T cells. Notes on this clonotype: This receptor's antigen is unknown. No quality values exist for individual bases; no much larger clone is one base distant.

This sample was also put to use in a study of T cells of mothers and their children. As the second publication notes: The donors were nine systemically healthy Caucasian individuals, made up of three mothers and their six children. cDNA synthesis consumed the entire amount of extracted RNA, loaded at around 1.4 ug RNA in each 15 ul reaction. In the second PCR, sample barcodes and 2-4 random nucleotides were introduced via the M1S primer. Over 9 million TCR beta CDR3 reads came from each mother, compared with some 3 million reads from each child. Thymic selection similarly shapes TCR recombination output in related and unrelated pairs, with minor effect from inherited differences. Normalized repertoire overlap in related mother-child pairs was always slightly higher than in unrelated mother-child pairs, but the difference was never significant. No persistent microchimeric T cell clones were found, with a detection sensitivity of approximately 100 clones per million clonotypes. In the study, deep NGS was used to compare the TCR beta repertoires of mothers and children, and features distinguishing related mother-child pairs from unrelated individuals were sought. Mothers averaged about 40 +/- 4 years of age and children averaged about 10 +/- 4 years. Libraries were sequenced on Illumina HiSeq 2000 with 100+100 nt paired-end reads after adapter ligation with NEBNext reagents. To prevent cross-contamination, the mother and child libraries were prepared a month apart and were sequenced in separate runs. For each donor, somewhere between roughly 450,000 and 2,200,000 distinct TCR beta clonotypes were identified. Naive TCR beta clonotypes were estimated from low-frequency clonotypes matched to each donor's FACS-determined naive share, without sorting.

The chain was built from TRBV12-3 or TRBV12-4 and TRBJ1-5; no D gene is confidently identified. The clonotype comes from a woman aged 40-49 years in good health. The sample was blood. The CDR3 protein is CASSSRKGGNQPQHF. The nucleotide sequence is given as TGTGCCAGCAGTTCTCGGAAGGGCGGCAATCAGCCCCAGCATTTT.